This T cell receptor beta chain was recorded in a study of T cell repertoires and HLA-DP antigens. Study-wide findings and caveats: Against both alloantigens, CD137+ clonality was similar, 0.3 to 0.45.

Assay used: immunoSEQ multiplex PCR; TCRdb lists only in-frame clones, some missing. The sample includes about 120,000 clones, about 91% seen only once; the top ten take about 0.3%. In this sample, this clone turned up once. Its antigen remains unidentified. The CDR3 runs 17 residues. The germline V gene has CDR1 ENHRY and CDR2 SYGVKD. Trimming removed 4 bases at V and 0 bases at J, with 18 bases between. Sequenced input: CD4+ T cells from PBMCs. The receptor was isolated from a woman younger than 35 in good health and CMV-seronegative. This chain links TRBV10-3 with TRBJ1-1, with a possible D match to TRBD1 (5 bases). CDR3 loop: CAISGGALSSMNTEAFF. CDR3 nucleotides: TGTGCCATCAGTGGAGGGGCCCTATCCAGCATGAACACTGAAGCTTTCTTT.